There are many counts of the clone carrying this T cell receptor (beta chain). Antigen unknown. This record comes from a study of CD8+CD57+ T cells in acquired aplastic anemia. Overall study context: Mean yield of DNA from sorted CD4+ and CD8+ cells was roughly 3.4 ug. Healthy donors averaged about 11 million reads for CD4+ cells.

Genomic DNA acted as the template from which TCR beta VDJ combination and CDR3 sequence profiling were carried out. Each CDR3 protein gets one entry after TCRdb re-called the reads with MiXCR. The sample carries roughly 150,000 distinct CDR3 sequences, about 48% recorded once. Regarding the study as a whole: Found in both controls and patients were twenty-nine CD8+ CDR3 sequences.

Germline CDR1 reads SNHLY; CDR2 reads FYNNEI. CDR3 length: 13 amino acids. V dropped 4 bases and J dropped 5 bases, with 12 bases sitting between them. The J gene is TRBJ2-7, the V gene TRBV2; D uncertain. The sequence derives from a human donor in good health. The sample consisted of sorted CD4+, CD8+, or CD8+CD57+ T cells (not recorded which) from PBMCs. CDR3 coding DNA: TGTGCCAGCAGTGTGGGGTTGAGGAACGAGCAGTACTTC. Its protein product is CASSVGLRNEQYF.